The rows below give T cell receptor beta chains drawn from one sample of a study of cytomegalovirus exposure and HLA in healthy donors. Generated by immunoSEQ multiplex PCR, the TCRdb table keeps only in-frame clones and is missing some. The sample carries 170,000 or so clones, less than 90% recorded once. The specimen was PBMCs. The receptors originated from a boy under 10 years old in good health and CMV-seronegative. Each CDR3 is given with its conserved first and last residue. The D gene is left open where the match is weak.

TRBV5-6	TRBJ2-7	.	CASSLDNSSYEQYF	TGTGCCAGCAGCCTGGACAATTCAAGCTACGAGCAGTACTTC
TRBV28	TRBJ1-2	TRBD1	CASSSPDRASRGYTF	TGTGCCAGCAGTTCCCCGGACAGGGCGTCTCGAGGCTACACCTTC
TRBV25-1	TRBJ1-3	.	CATGGPTGNTIYF	TGTGCCACCGGCGGGCCCACTGGAAACACCATATATTTT
TRBV7-9	TRBJ2-6	TRBD2	CASSLAVSGRGANVLTF	TGTGCCAGCAGCTTAGCGGTTAGCGGGAGAGGGGCCAACGTCCTGACTTTC
TRBV6-6	TRBJ1-3	.	CASTDLPGPGNTIYF	TGTGCCAGCACTGACCTGCCAGGGCCCGGAAACACCATATATTTT
TRBV9	TRBJ1-1	TRBD1	CASSDRGSENTEAFF	TGTGCCAGCAGCGACAGGGGTTCCGAGAACACTGAAGCTTTCTTT
TRBV30	TRBJ2-1	TRBD2	CACPRTSGRFDEQFF	TGTGCCTGCCCCCGGACTAGCGGGAGGTTTGATGAGCAGTTCTTC
TRBV9	TRBJ2-7	.	CASSADSRTYEQYF	TGTGCCAGCAGCGCCGACAGCCGTACGTACGAGCAGTACTTC
TRBV2	TRBJ1-2	.	CATQRGGAVNYGYTF	TGTGCCACCCAGAGAGGCGGGGCCGTTAACTATGGCTACACCTTC
TRBV10-3	TRBJ2-2	TRBD1	CAISELGGANTGELFF	TGTGCCATCAGTGAGTTAGGGGGCGCGAACACCGGGGAGCTGTTTTTT
TRBV7-9	TRBJ2-5	.	CASSLGGHQETQYF	TGTGCCAGCAGCTTAGGGGGGCACCAAGAGACCCAGTACTTC
TRBV5-1	TRBJ2-5	.	CASSQPRGETQYF	TGCGCCAGCAGCCAACCCCGGGGGGAGACCCAGTACTTC
TRBV9	TRBJ2-7	TRBD2	CASSREGLAGGWRSNEQYF	TGTGCCAGCAGCCGGGAGGGACTAGCGGGAGGTTGGAGAAGTAACGAGCAGTACTTC
TRBV19	TRBJ2-7	TRBD2	CASSTGTSGSFYEQYF	TGTGCCAGTAGTACCGGGACTAGCGGGAGTTTTTACGAGCAGTACTTC
TRBV19	TRBJ1-2	TRBD1	CASSVTGLDYGYTF	TGTGCCAGTAGCGTGACAGGGCTCGACTATGGCTACACCTTC
TRBV19	TRBJ1-5	.	CASSIVTGSNQPQHF	TGTGCCAGTAGTATAGTTACAGGGAGCAATCAGCCCCAGCATTTT